Following are 29 T cell receptor beta chains from one sample sequenced in a study of blood T cell repertoires in COVID-19. Data came from immunoSEQ multiplex PCR; TCRdb stores just in-frame clones and leaves some out. The sample yields approximately 280,000 clones, roughly 85% seen once. The sequencing sample was made of PBMCs or T cells enriched from blood (not recorded which). These receptors were collected from a woman in her fifties or sixties who had recovered from COVID-19.

The rearrangement uses TRBV2 and TRBJ1-2, with no clear D. V was trimmed by 0 bases and J by 1 base, leaving 6 bases between them. The CDR3 is made up of 14 amino acids. Germline V gene lookup returns CDR1 SNHLY and CDR2 FYNNEI. The CDR3 DNA reads as TGTGCCAGCAGTGAAGCGGGAGATAACTATGGCTACACCTTC. It yields the protein CASSEAGDNYGYTF.

This clone appeared a few times. This chain joins TRBV6-1 and TRBJ1-5; the D is unclear. From germline, CDR1 is MNHNS and CDR2 SASEGT. The CDR3 covers 14 residues. V was shortened by 1 base and J by 3 bases, with 7 bases between the two germline ends. CDR3 region: CASSEVPDNQPQHF. In nucleotides, the CDR3 is TGTGCCAGCAGTGAAGTGCCAGACAATCAGCCCCAGCATTTT.

The chain uses TRBV7-8 and TRBJ1-1, with D perhaps TRBD1 (6 bases). With 4 bases removed from V and 8 bases from J, the gap between germline ends came to 14 bases. In germline, CDR1 is SGHVS, CDR2 FQNEAQ. CDR3 size: 13 residues. CDR3 loop: CASSSDQGTEAFF. The CDR3 coding sequence is TGTGCCAGCAGCTCAGACCAGGGGACCGAAGCTTTCTTT. Combining the CDR3 with reference TRBV7-8 and TRBJ1-1 gives the whole variable domain GAGVSQSPRYKVAKRGQDVALRCDPISGHVSLFWYQQALGQGPEFLTYFQNEAQLDKSGLPSDRFFAERPEGSVSTLKIQRTQQEDSAVYLCASSSDQGTEAFFGQGTRLTVV.

V and J are TRBV5-8 and TRBJ1-6, with 11 bases matching TRBD1. The CDR3 is 14 residues long. After removal of 2 bases from V and 9 bases from J, the junction contained 1 base not matched to a gene. The germline CDR1 and CDR2 sequences are SGHTS and YDEGEE. CDR3 region: CASSLGQGASPLHF. CDR3 nucleotides: TGTGCCAGCAGCTTAGGACAGGGGGCTTCACCCCTCCACTTT.

V is TRBV6-2 or TRBV6-3 and J is TRBJ2-1; 14 bases map to TRBD2. The CDR3 runs 18 residues. Germline V gene lookup returns CDR1 MNHEY and CDR2 SVGEGT. Trimming took 6 bases from V and 7 from J; bases not matched to a gene: 14. CDR3 region: CASSFTKGTSGSINEQFF. The CDR3 DNA sequence: TGTGCCAGCAGCTTTACCAAAGGGACTAGCGGGAGTATTAATGAGCAGTTCTTC.

The rearrangement uses TRBV28 and TRBJ2-2, with 9 bases lining up with TRBD1. This CDR3 contains 14 residues. Germline CDR1 and CDR2: MDHEN and SYDVKM. V lost 6 bases and J lost 4; bases outside the gene matches: 3. This CDR3 is CASRQGATTGELFF. DNA for the CDR3: TGTGCCAGCAGACAGGGGGCGACCACCGGGGAGCTGTTTTTT.

The rearrangement joins TRBV19 to TRBJ1-5, with D hard to call. CDR1 and CDR2 from the germline V gene are LNHDA and SQIVND (reference sequence). The CDR3 covers 13 residues. V was clipped by 0 bases and J by 9 bases, with 9 bases between them. The CDR3 region has the DNA TGTGCCAGTAGTATAGATCTAAGTCGGCCCCAGCATTTT. It encodes CASSIDLSRPQHF.

The genes are TRBV7-2 and TRBJ2-7; D may be TRBD2 (6 bases). Trimming removed 4 bases at V and 4 bases at J, with 20 bases between. Germline CDR1 SGHTA, CDR2 FQGNSA. The CDR3 covers 16 residues. The CDR3 reads CASSSEGGDFVYEQYF. Here the CDR3 DNA reads TGTGCCAGCAGCTCCGAAGGAGGGGACTTTGTATACGAGCAGTACTTC.

The chain links TRBV28 to TRBJ1-2; D possibly corresponds to TRBD1 (6 bases). This CDR3 comprises 15 residues. V lost 7 bases and J lost 6, with 21 bases in between. The germline gives CDR1 MDHEN, CDR2 SYDVKM. This CDR3 reads CASTLPGGRLDGYTF. In DNA, the CDR3 is TGTGCCAGCACCCTTCCGGGGGGCAGACTTGATGGCTACACCTTC.

This chain uses TRBV19 with TRBJ1-5; 7 bases match TRBD1. With 3 bases clipped from V and 4 bases from J, the junction kept 3 bases outside the gene matches. Germline V lookup: CDR1 LNHDA, CDR2 SQIVND (reference sequence). The CDR3 covers 14 residues. The CDR3 loop reads CASSMGQLNQPQHF. CDR3 nucleotide sequence: TGTGCCAGTAGTATGGGACAGCTAAATCAGCCCCAGCATTTT.

This clone was seen only a few times. The genes are TRBV7-8 and TRBJ1-1; D gene ambiguous. Trimming took 4 bases from V and 0 from J, leaving 9 bases between them. Germline V gives CDR1 SGHVS, CDR2 FQNEAQ. This CDR3 is 14 amino acids long. CDR3 residues: CASSYDTLNTEAFF. The CDR3 DNA follows: TGTGCCAGCAGCTATGACACCTTGAACACTGAAGCTTTCTTT.

This clone came up once. Other DNA sequences within the sample encode an identical CDR3. The genes are TRBV9 and TRBJ1-1; no clear D gene. Trimming removed 0 bases at V and 2 bases at J, with 5 bases between. The length of the CDR3 is 13 residues. Per the germline V gene, CDR1 is SGDLS and CDR2 is YYNGEE. CDR3 coding DNA: TGTGCCAGCAGCGTAGCAGTTAACACTGAAGCTTTCTTT. Protein: CASSVAVNTEAFF.

The chain uses TRBV30 and TRBJ2-3; 12 bases are shared with TRBD2. The germline CDR1 and CDR2 sequences are GTSNPN and SVGIG (reference sequence). The CDR3 has 15 amino acids. Losses at the gene ends were 2 bases for V and 4 bases for J; bases not matched to a gene: 4. This CDR3 is CAWSLAGGVPDTQYF. The DNA for the CDR3 is TGTGCCTGGAGTCTAGCGGGGGGGGTCCCAGATACGCAGTATTTT.

The gene calls are TRBV7-3 and TRBJ2-7; D possibly corresponds to TRBD1 (6 bases). The CDR3 extends over 14 amino acids. Germline CDR1 is SGHTA and CDR2 is FQGTGA. Trimming left V 4 bases short and J 2 bases short, with 12 bases between. The CDR3 spells CASSSSDRTYEQYF. The CDR3, as DNA: TGTGCCAGCAGCTCATCCGACAGGACCTACGAGCAGTACTTC.

This chain links TRBV4-1 with TRBJ1-1; 7 bases are a match to TRBD1. Germline assignment: CDR1 MGHRA and CDR2 YSYEKL. The length of the CDR3 is 14 residues. V lost 2 bases, J lost 6 bases, and 6 bases stayed unmatched. CDR3 sequence (DNA): TGCGCCAGCAGCCAACTAGGGGGCGCGGCTGAAGCTTTCTTT. Its protein product is CASSQLGGAAEAFF.

V gene TRBV4-1 combines with J gene TRBJ2-3; 10 bases agree with TRBD2. In germline, CDR1 is MGHRA, CDR2 YSYEKL. V lost 1 base and J lost 2; bases outside the gene matches: 3. The CDR3 covers 16 residues. For the CDR3, the DNA is TGCGCCAGCAGCCAAGGGACTAGCGGATACACAGATACGCAGTATTTT. This gives the protein CASSQGTSGYTDTQYF.

This chain links TRBV7-6 with TRBJ2-1; no clear D. The CDR3 length is 11 residues. The germline V gene has CDR1 SGHVS and CDR2 FNYEAQ. Trimming pared 1 base from V and 12 bases from J, leaving 7 bases between. The DNA for the CDR3 is TGTGCCAGCAGCTTAGAAGAGCTGCAGTTCTTC. Amino acids: CASSLEELQFF.

This clone was seen more than once but under ten times. The genes are TRBV7-2 and TRBJ1-1, with 10 bases aligning to TRBD1. The CDR3 is 15 amino acids. The V and J ends lost 4 bases and 4 bases, in that order; junction bases with no gene match: 6. The V gene's germline CDR1 is SGHTA and CDR2 FQGNSA. CDR3 sequence (DNA): TGTGCCAGCAGCTCTATAAGGACAGGGGGCACTGAAGCTTTCTTT. Translation: CASSSIRTGGTEAFF.

V is TRBV5-1 and J is TRBJ2-5; TRBD2 matches 9 bases. The CDR3 loop spans 17 amino acids. Germline trimming cut 5 bases from V and 2 bases from J; bases unmatched to any gene: 13. The germline CDR1 and CDR2 sequences are SGHRS and YFSETQ. The CDR3 spells CASRSLAGRSPQETQYF. Here the CDR3 DNA reads TGCGCCAGCAGAAGTCTAGCGGGGCGATCCCCTCAAGAGACCCAGTACTTC.

This clone was observed a few times. The chain joins TRBV7-9 to TRBJ2-1; TRBD1 agrees at 7 bases. In germline, CDR1 is SEHNR, CDR2 FQNEAQ (reference sequence). This CDR3 contains 15 residues. The V and J ends lost 1 base and 5 bases, in that order; junction bases with no gene match: 5. Here the CDR3 reads CASSLGQGDDNEQFF. The CDR3 nucleotides are TGTGCCAGCAGCTTAGGCCAGGGGGATGACAATGAGCAGTTCTTC.

The chain combines TRBV6-5 with TRBJ1-5, with a tentative D call TRBD1 (6 bases). The CDR3 spans 14 residues. V lost 5 bases and J 2 bases, leaving 10 bases between the germline ends. Germline lookup yields CDR1 MNHEY and CDR2 SVGAGI. CDR3: CASSPDSGNQPQHF. CDR3 sequence (DNA): TGTGCCAGCAGTCCGGACAGTGGCAATCAGCCCCAGCATTTT.

V gene TRBV7-2 combines with J gene TRBJ1-1; 7 bases align to TRBD1. After removal of 5 bases from V and 5 bases from J, the junction contained 11 bases not matched to a gene. The CDR3 has 15 amino acids. Germline assignment: CDR1 SGHTA and CDR2 FQGNSA. CDR3 loop: CASSEIGQAGTEAFF. For the CDR3, the DNA is TGTGCCAGCAGCGAGATCGGACAGGCGGGGACTGAAGCTTTCTTT.

V usage is TRBV6-2 or TRBV6-3 and J usage is TRBJ1-1; a weak D match, TRBD1 (6 bases). V dropped 5 bases and J dropped 4 bases, with 14 bases sitting between them. Germline V lookup: CDR1 MNHEY, CDR2 SVGEGT. The CDR3 covers 14 residues. This CDR3 is CASSMGGGRTEAFF. CDR3 DNA: TGTGCCAGCAGTATGGGCGGGGGGCGCACTGAAGCTTTCTTT.

The gene calls are TRBV10-1 and TRBJ2-7; 7 nucleotides agree with TRBD2. The CDR3 loop spans 11 amino acids. Trimming took 5 bases from V and 6 from J; bases not matched to a gene: 1. Germline loops: CDR1 WNHNN, CDR2 SYGVQD (reference sequence). CDR3 sequence (DNA): TGCGCCAGCAGTTCGGGGGGCGAGCAGTACTTC. It translates to CASSSGGEQYF.

With respect to this clone: Different DNA sequences within this sample yield the same CDR3. The chain recombines TRBV12-3 or TRBV12-4 with TRBJ2-2; D gene unclear. This CDR3 region has 12 residues. V was cut by 2 bases and J by 6 bases, with 4 bases left in between. This CDR3 is CASSLSAGELFF. The CDR3 bases are TGTGCCAGCAGTTTATCGGCCGGGGAGCTGTTTTTT.

The chain carries TRBV11-2 and TRBJ1-4, with D uncertain. CDR3 size: 14 residues. V was clipped by 3 bases and J by 7 bases, with 12 bases between them. The germline CDR1 and CDR2 sequences are SGHAT and FQNNGV. The CDR3 here is CASSFDRVGEKLFF. The DNA of the CDR3 is TGTGCCAGCAGCTTCGACCGGGTGGGTGAAAAACTGTTTTTT.

The chain recombines TRBV5-1 with TRBJ2-2; no clear D. V shed 2 bases and J shed 2 bases, with 10 bases lying between them. The CDR3 runs 15 residues. The V gene's germline CDR1 is SGHRS and CDR2 YFSETQ. The CDR3 DNA follows: TGCGCCAGCAGCTTCGACACCTTTAACACCGGGGAGCTGTTTTTT. Residues: CASSFDTFNTGELFF.

The chain recombines TRBV6-2 or TRBV6-3 with TRBJ1-1, with a possible D match to TRBD1 (6 bases). Germline assignment: CDR1 MNHEY and CDR2 SVGEGT. The CDR3 is 11 residues long. Deletions cut 6 bases from V and 6 bases from J, with 8 bases between. CDR3 residues: CASSQGPEAFF. CDR3 in DNA: TGTGCCAGCAGCCAGGGGCCTGAAGCTTTCTTT.

To note about this clone: Other nucleotide sequences in the sample specify the same CDR3. The chain combines TRBV5-1 with TRBJ1-4, with TRBD1 identical over 7 bases. Germline CDR1 and CDR2: SGHRS and YFSETQ. There are 15 residues in the CDR3. V lost 1 base to trimming and J lost 3 bases; unmatched junction nucleotides: 3. DNA for the CDR3: TGCGCCAGCAGCTTGTTACAGGGGTCTAATGAAAAACTGTTTTTT. Residues: CASSLLQGSNEKLFF.